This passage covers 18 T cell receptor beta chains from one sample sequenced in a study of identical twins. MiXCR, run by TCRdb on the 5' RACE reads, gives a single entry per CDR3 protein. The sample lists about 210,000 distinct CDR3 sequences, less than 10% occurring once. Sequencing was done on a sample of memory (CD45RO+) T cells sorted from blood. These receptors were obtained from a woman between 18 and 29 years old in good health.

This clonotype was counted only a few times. In DNA, the CDR3 is TGTGCCGCCCGAGGGGGCTTCGCGGGAGACCTACTCACAGATACGCAGTATTTT. Protein: CAARGGFAGDLLTDTQYF. V usage is TRBV10-3 and J usage is TRBJ2-3; D tentatively reads TRBD1 or TRBD2 (7 bases each). V lost 11 bases and J 2 bases, leaving 29 bases between the germline ends. The CDR3 is 18 amino acids. The germline V gene has CDR1 ENHRY and CDR2 SYGVKD.

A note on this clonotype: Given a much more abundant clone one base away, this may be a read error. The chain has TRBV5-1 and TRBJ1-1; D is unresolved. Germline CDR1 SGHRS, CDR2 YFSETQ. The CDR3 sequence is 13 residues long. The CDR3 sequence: CANSLSANTEAFF. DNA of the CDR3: TGCGCCAACAGCTTATCGGCGAACACTGAAGCTTTCTTT.

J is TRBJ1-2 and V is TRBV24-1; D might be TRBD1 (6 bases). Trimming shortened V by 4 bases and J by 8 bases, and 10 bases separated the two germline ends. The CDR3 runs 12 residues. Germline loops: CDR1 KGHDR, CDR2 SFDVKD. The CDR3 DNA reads TGTGCCACCAGTGAGGGGGCGGGAGGCTACACCTTC. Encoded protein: CATSEGAGGYTF.

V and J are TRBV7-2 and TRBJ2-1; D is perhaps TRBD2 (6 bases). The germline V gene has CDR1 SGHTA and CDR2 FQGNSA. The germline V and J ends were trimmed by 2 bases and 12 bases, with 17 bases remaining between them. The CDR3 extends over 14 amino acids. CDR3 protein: CASSLSGTGRGQFF. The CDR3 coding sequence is TGTGCCAGCAGCTTAAGTGGGACTGGGCGGGGGCAGTTCTTC.

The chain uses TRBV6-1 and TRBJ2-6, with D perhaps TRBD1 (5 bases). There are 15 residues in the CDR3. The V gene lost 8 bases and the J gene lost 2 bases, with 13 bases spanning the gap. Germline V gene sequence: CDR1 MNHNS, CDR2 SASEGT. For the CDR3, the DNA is TGTGCCAGCGGAAAGAAGGGGACTGGGGCCAACGTCCTGACTTTC. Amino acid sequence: CASGKKGTGANVLTF.

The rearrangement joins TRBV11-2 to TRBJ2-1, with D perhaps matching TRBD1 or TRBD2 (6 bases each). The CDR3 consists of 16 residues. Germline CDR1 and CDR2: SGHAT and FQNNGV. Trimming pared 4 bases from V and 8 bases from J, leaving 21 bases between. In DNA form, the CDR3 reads TGTGCCAGCAGCTCGACGGGCTGGGGGGCTAGGGATGAGCAGTTCTTC. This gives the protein CASSSTGWGARDEQFF.

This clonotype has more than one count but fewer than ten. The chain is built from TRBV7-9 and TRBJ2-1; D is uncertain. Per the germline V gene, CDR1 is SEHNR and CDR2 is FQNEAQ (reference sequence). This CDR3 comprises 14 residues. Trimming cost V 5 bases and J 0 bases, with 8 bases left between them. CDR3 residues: CASSPISSYNEQFF. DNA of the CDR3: TGTGCCAGCAGCCCCATTAGCTCCTACAATGAGCAGTTCTTC.

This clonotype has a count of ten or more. The CDR3 nucleotides read TGTGCCAGCAGCTTGTTCTCCGACAAGGCCACTCAGCCCCAGCATTTT. Protein product: CASSLFSDKATQPQHF. The genes are TRBV5-6 and TRBJ1-5; D unclear. Germline values: CDR1 SGHDT, CDR2 YYEEEE. The CDR3 contains 16 residues. V was shortened by 1 base and J by 6 bases, with 17 bases between the two germline ends.

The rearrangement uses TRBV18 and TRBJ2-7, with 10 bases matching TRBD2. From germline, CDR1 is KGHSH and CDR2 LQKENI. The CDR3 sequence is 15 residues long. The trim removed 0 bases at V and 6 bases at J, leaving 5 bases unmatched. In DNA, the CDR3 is TGTGCCAGCTCACCACCGGTACTAGCGGGGTCCGAGCAGTACTTC. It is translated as CASSPPVLAGSEQYF.

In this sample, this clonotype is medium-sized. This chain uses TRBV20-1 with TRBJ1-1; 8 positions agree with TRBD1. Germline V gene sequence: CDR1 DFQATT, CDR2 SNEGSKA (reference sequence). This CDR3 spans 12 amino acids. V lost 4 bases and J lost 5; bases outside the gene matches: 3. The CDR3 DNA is TGCAGTGCTACAGGGGGCGAGACTGAAGCTTTCTTT. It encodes CSATGGETEAFF.

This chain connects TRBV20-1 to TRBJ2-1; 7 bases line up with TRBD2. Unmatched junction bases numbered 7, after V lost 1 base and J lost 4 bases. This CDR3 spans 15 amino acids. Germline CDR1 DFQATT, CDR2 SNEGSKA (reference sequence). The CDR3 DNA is TGCAGTGCTAGAGCCGGGACTACCCGGTACAATGAGCAGTTCTTC. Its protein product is CSARAGTTRYNEQFF.

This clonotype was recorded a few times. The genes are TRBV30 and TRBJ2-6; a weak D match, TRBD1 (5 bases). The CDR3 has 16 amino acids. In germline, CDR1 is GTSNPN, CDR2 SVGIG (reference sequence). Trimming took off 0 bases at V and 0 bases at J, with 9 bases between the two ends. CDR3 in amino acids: CAWSVGASSGANVLTF. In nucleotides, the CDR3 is TGTGCCTGGAGTGTAGGGGCTTCCTCTGGGGCCAACGTCCTGACTTTC.

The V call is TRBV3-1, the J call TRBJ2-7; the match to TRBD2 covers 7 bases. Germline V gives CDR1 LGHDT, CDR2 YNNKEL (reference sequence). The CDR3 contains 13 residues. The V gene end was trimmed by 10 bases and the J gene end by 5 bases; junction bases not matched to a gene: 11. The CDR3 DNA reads TGTGCCAACATTCTACTAGCGCCCCACGAGCAGTACTTC. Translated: CANILLAPHEQYF.

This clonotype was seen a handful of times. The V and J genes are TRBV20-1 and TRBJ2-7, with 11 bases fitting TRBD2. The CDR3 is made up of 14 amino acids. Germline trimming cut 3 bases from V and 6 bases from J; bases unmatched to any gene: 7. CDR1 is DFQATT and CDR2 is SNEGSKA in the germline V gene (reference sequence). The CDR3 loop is CSASGLAGLPEQYF. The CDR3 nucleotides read TGCAGTGCTAGCGGACTAGCGGGTCTTCCCGAGCAGTACTTC.

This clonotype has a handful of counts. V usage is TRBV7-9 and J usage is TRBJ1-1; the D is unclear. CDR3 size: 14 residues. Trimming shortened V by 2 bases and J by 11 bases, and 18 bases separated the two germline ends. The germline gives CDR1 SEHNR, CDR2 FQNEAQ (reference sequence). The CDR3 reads CASSLTASLVSAFF. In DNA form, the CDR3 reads TGTGCCAGCAGCTTAACTGCATCTCTTGTTTCGGCTTTCTTT.

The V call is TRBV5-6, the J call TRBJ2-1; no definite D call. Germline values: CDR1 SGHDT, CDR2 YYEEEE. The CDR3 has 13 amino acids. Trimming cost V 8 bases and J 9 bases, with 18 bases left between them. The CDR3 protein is CARSPVPLCEQFF. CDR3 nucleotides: TGTGCCAGGAGCCCCGTGCCCCTCTGTGAGCAGTTCTTC.

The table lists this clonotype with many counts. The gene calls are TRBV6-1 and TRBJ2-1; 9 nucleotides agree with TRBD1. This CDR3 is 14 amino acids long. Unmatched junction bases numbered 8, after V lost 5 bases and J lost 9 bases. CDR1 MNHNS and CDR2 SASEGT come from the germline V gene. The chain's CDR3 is CASSTGQGKGEQFF. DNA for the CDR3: TGTGCCAGCAGTACGGGACAGGGCAAGGGTGAGCAGTTCTTC.

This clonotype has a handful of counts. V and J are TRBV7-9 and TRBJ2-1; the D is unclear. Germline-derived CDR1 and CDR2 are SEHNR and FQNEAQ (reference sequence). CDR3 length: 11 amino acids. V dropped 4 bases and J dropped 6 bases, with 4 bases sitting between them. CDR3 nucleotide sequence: TGTGCCAGCAGCTGGGGCAATGAGCAGTTCTTC. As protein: CASSWGNEQFF.